This T cell receptor (beta chain) appears in the sequencing data of a study of cytomegalovirus exposure and HLA in healthy donors. General study points: 150 or so TCR beta chains were listed as cytomegalovirus-associated. The classifier was said to identify cytomegalovirus status with high specificity and sensitivity. Through in vitro validation, a few CMV-associated chains were shown to be specific for CMV antigens. Clusters of TCRs from the first cohort tended to co-occur in the approximately 120 validation repertoires (as a later analysis found).

To note about this clone: Antigen unknown.

Only in-frame clones appear in the TCRdb table, and some are missing; sequencing was by immunoSEQ multiplex PCR. The table shows 110,000 to 150,000 clones, with over 90% occurring only once. Germline V gene data show CDR1 as SGHDN and CDR2 as FVKESK. The CDR3 consists of 15 residues. V lost 1 base to trimming and J lost 1 base, with 10 bases between them. The sequence was obtained from a man between 18 and 29 years old in good health and CMV-seropositive. V gene TRBV14 combines with J gene TRBJ1-2; D is undetermined. What was sequenced was PBMCs. Here the CDR3 reads CASSQGGRDNYGYTF. The CDR3, as DNA: TGTGCCAGCAGCCAAGGAGGCAGAGATAACTATGGCTACACCTTC.